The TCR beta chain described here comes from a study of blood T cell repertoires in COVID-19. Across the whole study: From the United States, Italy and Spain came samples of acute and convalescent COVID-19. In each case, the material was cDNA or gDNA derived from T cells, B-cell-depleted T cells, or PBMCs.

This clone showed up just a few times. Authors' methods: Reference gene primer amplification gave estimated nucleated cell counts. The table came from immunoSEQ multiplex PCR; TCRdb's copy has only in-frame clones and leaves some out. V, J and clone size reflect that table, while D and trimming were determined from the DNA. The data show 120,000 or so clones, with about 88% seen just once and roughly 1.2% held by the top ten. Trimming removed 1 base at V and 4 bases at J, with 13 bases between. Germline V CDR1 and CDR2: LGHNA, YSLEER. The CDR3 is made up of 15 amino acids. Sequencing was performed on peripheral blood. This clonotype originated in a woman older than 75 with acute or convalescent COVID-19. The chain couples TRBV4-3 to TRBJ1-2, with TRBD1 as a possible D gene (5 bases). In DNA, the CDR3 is TGCGCCAGCAGCCAAGTTGCAGGGCCGGGCTATGGCTACACCTTC. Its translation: CASSQVAGPGYGYTF.